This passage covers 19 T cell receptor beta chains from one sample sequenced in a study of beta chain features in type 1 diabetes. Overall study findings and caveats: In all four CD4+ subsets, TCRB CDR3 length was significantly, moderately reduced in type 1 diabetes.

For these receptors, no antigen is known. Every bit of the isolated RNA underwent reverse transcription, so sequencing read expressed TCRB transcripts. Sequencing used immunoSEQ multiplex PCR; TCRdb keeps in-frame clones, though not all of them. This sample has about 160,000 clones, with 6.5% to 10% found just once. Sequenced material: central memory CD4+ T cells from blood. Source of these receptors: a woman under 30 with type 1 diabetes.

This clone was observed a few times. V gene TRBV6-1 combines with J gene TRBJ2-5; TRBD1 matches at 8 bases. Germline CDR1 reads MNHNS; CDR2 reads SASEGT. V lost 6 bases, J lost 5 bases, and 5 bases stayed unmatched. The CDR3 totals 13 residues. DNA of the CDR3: TGTGCCAGCAGCGCAGGGGGCTATGAGACCCAGTACTTC. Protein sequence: CASSAGGYETQYF.

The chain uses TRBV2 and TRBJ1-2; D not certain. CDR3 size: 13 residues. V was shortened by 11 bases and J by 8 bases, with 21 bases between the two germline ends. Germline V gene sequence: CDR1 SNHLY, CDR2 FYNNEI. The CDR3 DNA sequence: TGTGCCCTCATGGAAAAGACTTTGAGGGGCTACACCTTC. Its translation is CALMEKTLRGYTF.

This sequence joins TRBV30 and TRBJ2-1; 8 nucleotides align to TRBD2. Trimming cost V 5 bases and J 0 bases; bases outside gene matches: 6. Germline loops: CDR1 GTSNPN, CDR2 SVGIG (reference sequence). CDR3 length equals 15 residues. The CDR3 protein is CAWGQGLGSYNEQFF. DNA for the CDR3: TGTGCCTGGGGCCAGGGACTAGGCTCCTACAATGAGCAGTTCTTC.

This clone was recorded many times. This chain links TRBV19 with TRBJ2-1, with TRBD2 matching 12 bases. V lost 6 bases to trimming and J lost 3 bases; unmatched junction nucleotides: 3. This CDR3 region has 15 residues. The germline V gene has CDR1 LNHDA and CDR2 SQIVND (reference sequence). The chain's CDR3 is CASRETSGGYNEQFF. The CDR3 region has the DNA TGTGCCAGTAGGGAGACTAGCGGGGGCTACAATGAGCAGTTCTTC.

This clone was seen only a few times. CDR3 nucleotides: TGTGCCAGCAGCTTAGACACTACCTACGAGCAGTACTTC. Protein product: CASSLDTTYEQYF. The chain couples TRBV7-9 to TRBJ2-7; no clear D. Germline lookup yields CDR1 SEHNR and CDR2 FQNEAQ (reference sequence). V was shortened by 1 base and J by 2 bases, with 6 bases between the two germline ends. This CDR3 contains 13 residues.

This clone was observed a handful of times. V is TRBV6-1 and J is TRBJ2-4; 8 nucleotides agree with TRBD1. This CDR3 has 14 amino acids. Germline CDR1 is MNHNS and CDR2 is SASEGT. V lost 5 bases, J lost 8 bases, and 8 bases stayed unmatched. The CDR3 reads CASSSDRVSDIQYF. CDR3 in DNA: TGTGCCAGCAGTTCGGACAGGGTGTCAGACATTCAGTACTTC.

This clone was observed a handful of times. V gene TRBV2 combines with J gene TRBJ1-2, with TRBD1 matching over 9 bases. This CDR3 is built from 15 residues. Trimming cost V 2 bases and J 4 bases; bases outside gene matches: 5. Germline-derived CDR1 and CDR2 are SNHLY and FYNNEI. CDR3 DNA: TGTGCCAGCAGTGAAATGGGACAGGGAGGCTATGGCTACACCTTC. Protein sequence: CASSEMGQGGYGYTF.

The DNA of the CDR3 is TGCAGCGGACTACTAGCGAGAGTCTACAATGAGCAGTTCTTC. Translating gives CSGLLARVYNEQFF. The rearrangement uses TRBV29-1 and TRBJ2-1; 7 bases are a match to TRBD2. Germline V gene lookup returns CDR1 SQVTM and CDR2 ANQGSEA. The CDR3 has 14 residues. J gave up 3 bases and V 7 bases, and 9 bases lay outside the gene matches.

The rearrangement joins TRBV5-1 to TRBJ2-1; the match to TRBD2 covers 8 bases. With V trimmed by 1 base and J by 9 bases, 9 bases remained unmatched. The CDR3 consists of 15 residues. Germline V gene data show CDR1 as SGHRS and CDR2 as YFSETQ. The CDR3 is CASSLIPAGESEQFF. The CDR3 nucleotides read TGCGCCAGCAGCTTGATTCCAGCGGGAGAATCTGAGCAGTTCTTC. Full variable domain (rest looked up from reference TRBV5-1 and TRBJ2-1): KAGVTQTPRYLIKTRGQQVTLSCSPISGHRSVSWYQQTPGQGLQFLFEYFSETQRNKGNFPGRFSGRQFSNSRSEMNVSTLELGDSALYLCASSLIPAGESEQFFGPGTRLTVL.

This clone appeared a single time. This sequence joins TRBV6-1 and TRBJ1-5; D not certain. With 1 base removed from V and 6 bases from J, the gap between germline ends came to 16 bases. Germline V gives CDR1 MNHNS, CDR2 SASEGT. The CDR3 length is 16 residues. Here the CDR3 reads CASSEGSVLARQPQHF. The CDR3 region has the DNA TGTGCCAGCAGTGAAGGGTCGGTGCTTGCCCGTCAGCCCCAGCATTTT.

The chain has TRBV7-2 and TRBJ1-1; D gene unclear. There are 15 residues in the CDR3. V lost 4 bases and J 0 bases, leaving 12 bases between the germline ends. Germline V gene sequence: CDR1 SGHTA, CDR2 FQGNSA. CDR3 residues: CASSSRPEVNTEAFF. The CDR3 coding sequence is TGTGCCAGCAGCTCTCGACCCGAGGTGAACACTGAAGCTTTCTTT.

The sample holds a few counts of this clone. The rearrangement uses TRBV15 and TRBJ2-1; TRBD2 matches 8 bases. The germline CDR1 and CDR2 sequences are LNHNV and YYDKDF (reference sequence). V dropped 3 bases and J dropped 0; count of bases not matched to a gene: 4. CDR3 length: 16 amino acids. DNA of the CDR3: TGTGCCACCAGCAGGTCAACTAGCGGCTCCTACAATGAGCAGTTCTTC. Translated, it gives CATSRSTSGSYNEQFF.

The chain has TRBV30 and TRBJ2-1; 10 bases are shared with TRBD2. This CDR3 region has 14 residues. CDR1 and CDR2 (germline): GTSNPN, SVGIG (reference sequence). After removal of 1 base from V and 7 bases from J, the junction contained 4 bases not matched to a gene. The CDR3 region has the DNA TGTGCCTGGAGTGGACTAGCGGGTGGGAATGAGCAGTTCTTC. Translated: CAWSGLAGGNEQFF.

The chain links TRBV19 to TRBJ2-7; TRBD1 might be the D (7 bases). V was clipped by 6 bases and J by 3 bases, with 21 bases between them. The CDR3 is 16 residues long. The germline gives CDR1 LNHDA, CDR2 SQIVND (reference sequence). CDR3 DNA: TGTGCCAGTAGCCCGAGGGGGCCTAGCGAACTCTACGAGCAGTACTTC. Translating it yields CASSPRGPSELYEQYF.

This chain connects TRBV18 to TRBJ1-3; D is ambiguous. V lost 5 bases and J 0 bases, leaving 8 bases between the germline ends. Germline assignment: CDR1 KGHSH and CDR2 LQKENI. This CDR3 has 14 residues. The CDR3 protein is CASSTEFSGNTIYF. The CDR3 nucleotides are TGTGCCAGCTCAACAGAATTCTCTGGAAACACCATATATTTT.

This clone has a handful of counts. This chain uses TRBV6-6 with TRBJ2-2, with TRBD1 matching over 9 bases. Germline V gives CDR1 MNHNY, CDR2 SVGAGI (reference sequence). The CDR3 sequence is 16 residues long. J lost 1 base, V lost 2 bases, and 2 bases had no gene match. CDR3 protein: CASSYPGQGNTGELFF. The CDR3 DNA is TGTGCCAGCAGTTACCCGGGACAGGGGAACACCGGGGAGCTGTTTTTT.

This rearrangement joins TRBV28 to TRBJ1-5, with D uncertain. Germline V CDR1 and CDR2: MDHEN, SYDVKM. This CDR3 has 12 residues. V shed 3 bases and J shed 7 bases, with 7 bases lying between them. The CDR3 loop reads CASSLAQQPQHF. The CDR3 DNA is TGTGCCAGCAGTTTGGCCCAGCAGCCCCAGCATTTT.

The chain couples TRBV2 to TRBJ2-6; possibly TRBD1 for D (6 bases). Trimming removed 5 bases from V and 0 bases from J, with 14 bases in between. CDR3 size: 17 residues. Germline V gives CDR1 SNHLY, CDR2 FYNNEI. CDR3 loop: CASSFRTARSGANVLTF. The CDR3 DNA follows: TGTGCCAGCAGTTTCAGGACAGCCCGCTCTGGGGCCAACGTCCTGACTTTC.

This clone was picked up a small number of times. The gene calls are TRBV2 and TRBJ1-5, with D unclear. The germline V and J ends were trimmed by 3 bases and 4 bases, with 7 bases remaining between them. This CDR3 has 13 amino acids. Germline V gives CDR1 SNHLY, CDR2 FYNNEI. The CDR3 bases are TGTGCCAGCAGTGAGGTCAGAAATCAGCCCCAGCATTTT. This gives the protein CASSEVRNQPQHF.